The source of this T cell receptor beta chain is a study of blood T cell repertoires in COVID-19. Study-level background: Samples representing acute and convalescent COVID-19 were sourced from the United States, Italy and Spain. PBMCs, B-cell-depleted T cells, or T cells provided the cDNA or gDNA that made up the material.

J was trimmed by 3 bases and V by 5 bases; bases with no gene match: 7. This CDR3 is 15 amino acids long. CDR1 is SGDLS, CDR2 YYNGEE, per germline. In the original processing: Estimation of nucleated cell counts relied on the amplification of reference gene primers. Using immunoSEQ multiplex PCR, the repertoire was profiled, and TCRdb retains in-frame clones only, with some absent. V and J calls and clone size come straight from that table; D and trimming were deduced from the DNA. The profile shows around 130,000 clones, about 85% of them singletons. The TCR sequence derives from a man aged 35 to 55 with active or convalescent COVID-19. J is TRBJ2-2 and V is TRBV9, with 7 bases lining up with TRBD1. Sequenced input: peripheral blood. The DNA of the CDR3 is TGTGCCAGCAGTGCTACCGGGACAGACACCGGGGAGCTGTTTTTT. This translates into CASSATGTDTGELFF.